This T cell receptor (beta chain) comes out of a study of T cells after yellow fever vaccination. This clonotype was counted between two and nine times. The V end lost 3 bases, the J end lost 0 bases, and 20 bases lay between the germline ends. The CDR3 spans 18 residues. From germline, CDR1 is SGHNT and CDR2 YYREEE (reference sequence). TCRdb called the 5' RACE reads again in MiXCR, with one record for every CDR3 protein. The repertoire holds 400,000 or so distinct CDR3 sequences, with 11% as singletons. This receptor was taken from a man in his late teens or twenties who received the YFV17D yellow fever vaccine. The chain links TRBV5-4 to TRBJ2-3; D remains ambiguous. Sequenced here: PBMCs, sampled on the day of the first yellow fever vaccination. CDR3 residues: CASSSHFMESSSTDTQYF. CDR3 sequence (DNA): TGTGCCAGCAGCTCCCACTTTATGGAGTCCTCTAGCACAGATACGCAGTATTTT.